This T cell receptor beta chain comes out of a study of blood T cell repertoires in COVID-19. For the study at large: Researchers got acute and convalescent COVID-19 samples from the United States, Italy and Spain. Sample material is recorded as cDNA or gDNA derived from T cells, B-cell-depleted T cells, or PBMCs.

In the source study's methods: Estimated nucleated cell counts came from reference gene primer amplification. Only in-frame clones appear in the TCRdb table, and some are missing; sequencing was by immunoSEQ multiplex PCR. The V and J calls and the clone size are those of that table, but D and trimming were determined from the DNA. The sample comprises roughly 280,000 clones, approximately 86% of which are singletons, and around 3.6% rests with the top ten. The TCR was taken from a man aged 18-30 years with active or convalescent COVID-19. Sequencing was performed on peripheral blood.

The CDR3 DNA reads TGTGCCAGCAGTTTTCAAGGAGTGGGCACAGATACGCAGTATTTT. Translation: CASSFQGVGTDTQYF. V gene TRBV28 combines with J gene TRBJ2-3, with D unclear. The germline V gene has CDR1 MDHEN and CDR2 SYDVKM. V gave up 3 bases and J gave up 1 base, with 11 bases separating them. The CDR3 has 15 amino acids.